Detailed here is one TCR beta chain. The antigen is unknown. Primers used in a second PCR of about 7 to 12 cycles were a sample-barcoded 5' primer and a J-beta primer mix. A template-switch adaptor that had 12 random nucleotides put a tag on each cDNA molecule. TCRdb processed the 5' RACE reads anew with MiXCR; each CDR3 protein has one entry. Of hundreds of thousands of distinct CDR3 sequences listed, roughly half are singletons. This sample is part of a study of blood T cells in healthy people across ages. Study observations and caveats: The donors' CMV status was not determined, possibly confounding changes in expanded clonotypes.

The CDR3 totals 14 residues. Per germline, CDR1 MNHNS and CDR2 SASEGT. Trimming removed 4 bases at V and 2 bases at J, with 12 bases between. Sequenced input: blood. This chain uses TRBV6-1 with TRBJ2-7; D is possibly TRBD1 (5 bases). The clonotype originates from a woman older than 75 in good health. The CDR3 DNA is TGTGCCAGCAGTGGAAACGGACAAGCCTACGAGCAGTACTTC. This codes for CASSGNGQAYEQYF.